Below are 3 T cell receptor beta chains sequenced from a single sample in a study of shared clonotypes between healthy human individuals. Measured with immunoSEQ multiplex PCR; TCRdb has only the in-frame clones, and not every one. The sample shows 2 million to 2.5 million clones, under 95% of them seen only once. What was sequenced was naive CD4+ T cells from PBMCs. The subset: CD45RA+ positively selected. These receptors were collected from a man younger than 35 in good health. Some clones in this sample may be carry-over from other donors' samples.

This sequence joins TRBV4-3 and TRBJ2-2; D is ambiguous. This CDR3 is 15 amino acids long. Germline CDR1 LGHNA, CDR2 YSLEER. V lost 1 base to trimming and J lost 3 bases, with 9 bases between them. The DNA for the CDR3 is TGCGCCAGCAGCCAAGGACTGCCTCACACCGGGGAGCTGTTTTTT. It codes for CASSQGLPHTGELFF.

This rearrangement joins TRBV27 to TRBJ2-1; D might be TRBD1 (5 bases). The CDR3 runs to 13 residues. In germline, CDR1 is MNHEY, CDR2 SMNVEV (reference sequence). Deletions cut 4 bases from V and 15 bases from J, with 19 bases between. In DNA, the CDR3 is TGTGCCAGCAGTTATGGGGCCAAGGGCCCTCGGTTCTTC. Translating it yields CASSYGAKGPRFF.

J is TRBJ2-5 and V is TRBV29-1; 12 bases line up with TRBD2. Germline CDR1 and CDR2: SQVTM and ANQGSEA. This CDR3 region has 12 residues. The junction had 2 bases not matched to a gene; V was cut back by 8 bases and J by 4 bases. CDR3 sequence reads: CSPGLAGETQYF. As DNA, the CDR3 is TGCAGCCCGGGACTAGCGGGAGAGACCCAGTACTTC.